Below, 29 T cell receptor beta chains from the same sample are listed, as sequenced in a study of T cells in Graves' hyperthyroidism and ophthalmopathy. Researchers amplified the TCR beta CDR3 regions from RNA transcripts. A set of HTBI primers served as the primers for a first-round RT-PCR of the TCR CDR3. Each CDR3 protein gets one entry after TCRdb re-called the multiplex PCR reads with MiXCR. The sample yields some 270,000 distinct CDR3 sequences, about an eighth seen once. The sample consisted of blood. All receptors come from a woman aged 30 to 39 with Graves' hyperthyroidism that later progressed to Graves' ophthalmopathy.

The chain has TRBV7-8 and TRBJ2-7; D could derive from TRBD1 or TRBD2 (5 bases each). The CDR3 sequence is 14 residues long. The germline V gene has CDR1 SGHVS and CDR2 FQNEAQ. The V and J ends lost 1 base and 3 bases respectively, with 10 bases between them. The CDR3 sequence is CASSLGGALYEQYF. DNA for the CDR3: TGTGCCAGCAGCTTAGGAGGGGCTCTCTACGAGCAGTACTTC.

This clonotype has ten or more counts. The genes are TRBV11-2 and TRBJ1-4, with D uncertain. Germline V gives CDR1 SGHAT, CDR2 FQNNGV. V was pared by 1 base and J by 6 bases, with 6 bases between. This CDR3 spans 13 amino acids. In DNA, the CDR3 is TGTGCCAGCAGCTTAGGTCAACATGAAAAACTGTTTTTT. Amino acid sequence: CASSLGQHEKLFF.

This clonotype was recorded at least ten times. For the CDR3, the DNA is TGTGCCAGCAGAAGCCGGGACGGATCGGATAATTCACCCCTCCACTTT. Translating gives CASRSRDGSDNSPLHF. V is TRBV6-5 and J is TRBJ1-6; a possible D gene is TRBD1 (5 bases). V lost 6 bases and J 5 bases, leaving 17 bases between the germline ends. The CDR3 loop spans 16 amino acids. CDR1 is MNHEY, CDR2 SVGAGI, per germline.

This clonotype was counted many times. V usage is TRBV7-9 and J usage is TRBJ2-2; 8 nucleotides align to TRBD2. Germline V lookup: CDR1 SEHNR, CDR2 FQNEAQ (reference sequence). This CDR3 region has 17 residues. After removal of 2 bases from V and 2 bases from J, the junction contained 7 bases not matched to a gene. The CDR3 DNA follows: TGTGCCAGCAGCTTACGTAAACTAGCGGCCAACACCGGGGAGCTGTTTTTT. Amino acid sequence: CASSLRKLAANTGELFF.

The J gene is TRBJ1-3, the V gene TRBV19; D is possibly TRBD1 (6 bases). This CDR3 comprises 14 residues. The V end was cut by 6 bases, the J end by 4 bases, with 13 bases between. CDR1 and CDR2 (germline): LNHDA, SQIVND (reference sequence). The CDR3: CASSEGENGNTIYF. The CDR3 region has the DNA TGTGCCAGTAGCGAGGGGGAAAACGGAAACACCATATATTTT.

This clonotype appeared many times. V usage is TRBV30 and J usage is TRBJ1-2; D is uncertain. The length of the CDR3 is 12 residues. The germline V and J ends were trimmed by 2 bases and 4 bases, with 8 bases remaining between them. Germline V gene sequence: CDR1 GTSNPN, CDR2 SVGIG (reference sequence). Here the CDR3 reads CAWSPNSYGYTF. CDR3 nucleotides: TGTGCCTGGAGTCCAAACAGCTATGGCTACACCTTC.

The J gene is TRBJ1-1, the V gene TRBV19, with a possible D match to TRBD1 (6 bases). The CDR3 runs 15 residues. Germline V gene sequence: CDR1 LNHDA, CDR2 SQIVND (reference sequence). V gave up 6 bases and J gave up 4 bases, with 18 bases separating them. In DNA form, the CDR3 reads TGTGCCAGTAGCCAAAAAACCAAGGGGGGCACTGAAGCTTTCTTT. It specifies CASSQKTKGGTEAFF.

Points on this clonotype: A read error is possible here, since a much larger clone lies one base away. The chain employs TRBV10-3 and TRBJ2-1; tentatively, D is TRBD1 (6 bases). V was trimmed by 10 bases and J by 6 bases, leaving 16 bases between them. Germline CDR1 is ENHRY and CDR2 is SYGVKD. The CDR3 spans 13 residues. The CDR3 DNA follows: TGTGCCACCATGGGGGCGGGCCGCAATGAGCAGTTCTTC. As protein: CATMGAGRNEQFF.

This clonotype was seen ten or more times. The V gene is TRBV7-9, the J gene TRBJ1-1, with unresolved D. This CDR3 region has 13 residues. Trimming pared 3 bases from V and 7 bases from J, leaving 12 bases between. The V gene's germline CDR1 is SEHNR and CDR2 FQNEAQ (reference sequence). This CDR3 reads CASSLLPRNEAFF. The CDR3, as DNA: TGTGCCAGCAGCTTGTTGCCTAGGAATGAAGCTTTCTTT.

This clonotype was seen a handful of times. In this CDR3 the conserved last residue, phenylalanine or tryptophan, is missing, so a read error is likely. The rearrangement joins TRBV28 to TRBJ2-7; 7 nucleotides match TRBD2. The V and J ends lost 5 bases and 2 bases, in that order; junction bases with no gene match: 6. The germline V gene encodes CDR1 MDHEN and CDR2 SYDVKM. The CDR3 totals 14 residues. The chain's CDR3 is CASSRLAQAYEQYL. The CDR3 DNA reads TGTGCCAGCAGTAGACTAGCTCAGGCCTACGAGCAGTACCTC.

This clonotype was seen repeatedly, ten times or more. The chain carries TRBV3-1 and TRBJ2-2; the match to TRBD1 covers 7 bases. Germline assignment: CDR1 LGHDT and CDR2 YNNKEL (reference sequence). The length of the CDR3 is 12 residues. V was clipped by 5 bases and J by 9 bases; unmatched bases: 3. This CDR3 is CASSVQGWELFF. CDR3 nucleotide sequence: TGTGCCAGCAGCGTACAGGGGTGGGAGCTGTTTTTT.

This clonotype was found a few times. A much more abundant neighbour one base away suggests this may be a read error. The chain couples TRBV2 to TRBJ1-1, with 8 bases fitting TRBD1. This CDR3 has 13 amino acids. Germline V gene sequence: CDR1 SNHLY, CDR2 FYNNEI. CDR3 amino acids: CACSDRGGTEAFF. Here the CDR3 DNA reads TGTGCCTGCAGTGACAGGGGTGGCACTGAAGCTTTCTTT.

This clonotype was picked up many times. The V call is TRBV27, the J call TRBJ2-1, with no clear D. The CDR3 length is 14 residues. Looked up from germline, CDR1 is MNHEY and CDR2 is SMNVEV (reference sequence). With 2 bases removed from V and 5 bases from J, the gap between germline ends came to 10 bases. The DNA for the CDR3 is TGTGCCAGCAGTTTAGGTGGTAGCAACAATGAGCAGTTCTTC. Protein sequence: CASSLGGSNNEQFF.

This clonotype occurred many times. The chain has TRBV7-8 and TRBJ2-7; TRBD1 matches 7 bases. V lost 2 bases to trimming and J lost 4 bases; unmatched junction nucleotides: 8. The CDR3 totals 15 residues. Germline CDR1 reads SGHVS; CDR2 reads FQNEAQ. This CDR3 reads CASSLTDRVEYEQYF. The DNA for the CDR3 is TGTGCCAGCAGCTTAACAGACAGGGTTGAGTACGAGCAGTACTTC.

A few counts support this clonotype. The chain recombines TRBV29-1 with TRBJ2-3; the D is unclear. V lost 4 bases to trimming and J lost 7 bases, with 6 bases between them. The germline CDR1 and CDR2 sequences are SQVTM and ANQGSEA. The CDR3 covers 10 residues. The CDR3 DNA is TGCAGCGTTGTTACAAATACGCAGTATTTT. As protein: CSVVTNTQYF.

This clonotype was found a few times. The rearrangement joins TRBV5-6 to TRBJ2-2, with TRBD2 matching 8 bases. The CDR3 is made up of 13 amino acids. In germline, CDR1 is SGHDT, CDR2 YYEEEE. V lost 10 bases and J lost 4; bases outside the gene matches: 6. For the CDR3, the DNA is TGTGCCTCCGGGGGGGCTCCCACCGGGGAGCTGTTTTTT. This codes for CASGGAPTGELFF.

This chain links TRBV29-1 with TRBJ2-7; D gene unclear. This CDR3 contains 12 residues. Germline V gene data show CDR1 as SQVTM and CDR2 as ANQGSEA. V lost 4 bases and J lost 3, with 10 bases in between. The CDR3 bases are TGCAGCGTTGTTCAGAACCTCTACGAGCAGTACTTC. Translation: CSVVQNLYEQYF.

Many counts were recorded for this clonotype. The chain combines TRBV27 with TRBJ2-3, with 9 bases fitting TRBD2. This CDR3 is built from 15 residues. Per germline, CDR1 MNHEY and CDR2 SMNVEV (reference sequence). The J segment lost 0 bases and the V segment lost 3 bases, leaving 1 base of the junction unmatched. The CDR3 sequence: CASSLAGGSTDTQYF. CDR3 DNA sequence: TGTGCCAGCAGTTTGGCGGGAGGGAGCACAGATACGCAGTATTTT.

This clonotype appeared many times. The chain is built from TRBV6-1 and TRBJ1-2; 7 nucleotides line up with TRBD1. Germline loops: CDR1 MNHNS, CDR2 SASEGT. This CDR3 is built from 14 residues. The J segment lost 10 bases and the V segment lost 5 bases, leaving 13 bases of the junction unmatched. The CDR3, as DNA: TGTGCCAGCAGTTCCCTCCGGGACAGCCATGTCTACACCTTC. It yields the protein CASSSLRDSHVYTF.

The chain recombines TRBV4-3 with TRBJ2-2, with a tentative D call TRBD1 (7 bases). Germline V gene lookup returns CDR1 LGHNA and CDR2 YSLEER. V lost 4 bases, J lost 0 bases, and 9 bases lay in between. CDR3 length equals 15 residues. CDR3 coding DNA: TGCGCCAGCAGCCCAGGGGGGTCGAACACCGGGGAGCTGTTTTTT. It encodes CASSPGGSNTGELFF.

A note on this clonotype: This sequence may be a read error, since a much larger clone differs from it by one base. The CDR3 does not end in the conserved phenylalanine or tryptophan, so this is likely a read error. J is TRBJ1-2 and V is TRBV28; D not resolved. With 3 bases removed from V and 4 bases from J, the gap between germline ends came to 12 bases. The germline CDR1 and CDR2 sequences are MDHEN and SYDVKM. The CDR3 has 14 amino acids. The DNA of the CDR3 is TGTGCCAGCAGTTTGGGCAGAGTTCCCTATGGCTACACCTAC. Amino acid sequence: CASSLGRVPYGYTY.

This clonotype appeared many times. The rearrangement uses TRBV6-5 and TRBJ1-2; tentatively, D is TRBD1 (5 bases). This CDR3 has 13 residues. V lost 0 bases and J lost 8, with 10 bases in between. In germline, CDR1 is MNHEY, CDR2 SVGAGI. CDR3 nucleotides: TGTGCCAGCAGTTACTCGCCATGGGACGGCTACACCTTC. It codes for CASSYSPWDGYTF.

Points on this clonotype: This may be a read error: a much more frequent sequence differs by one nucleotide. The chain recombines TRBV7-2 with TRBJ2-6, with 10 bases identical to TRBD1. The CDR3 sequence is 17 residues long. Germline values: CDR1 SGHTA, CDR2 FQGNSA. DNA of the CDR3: TGTGCCAGCAGCTTGACAGGGGGCTTCTCTGGGGCCAACGGCCTGACTTTC. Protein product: CASSLTGGFSGANGLTF.

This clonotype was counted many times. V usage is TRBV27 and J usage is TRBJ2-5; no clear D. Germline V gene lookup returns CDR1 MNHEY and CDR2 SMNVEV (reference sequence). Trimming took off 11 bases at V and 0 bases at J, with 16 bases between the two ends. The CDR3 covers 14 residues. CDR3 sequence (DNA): TGTGCCGTTGGGCCCGTGGGGAACCAAGAGACCCAGTACTTC. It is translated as CAVGPVGNQETQYF.

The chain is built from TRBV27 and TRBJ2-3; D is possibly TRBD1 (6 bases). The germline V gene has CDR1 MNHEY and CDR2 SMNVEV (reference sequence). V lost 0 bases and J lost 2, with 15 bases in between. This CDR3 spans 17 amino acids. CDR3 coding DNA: TGTGCCAGCAGTTTATCGCCCTGGGACACCCTCACAGATACGCAGTATTTT. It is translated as CASSLSPWDTLTDTQYF.

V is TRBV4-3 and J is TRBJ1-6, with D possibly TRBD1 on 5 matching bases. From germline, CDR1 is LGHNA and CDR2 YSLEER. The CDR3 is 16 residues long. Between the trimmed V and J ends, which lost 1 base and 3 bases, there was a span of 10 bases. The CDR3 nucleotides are TGCGCCAGCAGCCAAGGGGGCAGCGTCTATAATTCACCCCTCCACTTT. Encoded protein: CASSQGGSVYNSPLHF.

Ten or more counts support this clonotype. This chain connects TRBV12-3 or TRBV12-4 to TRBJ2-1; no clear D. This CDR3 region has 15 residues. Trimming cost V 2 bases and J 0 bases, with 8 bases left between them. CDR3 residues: CASSLSPGSYNEQFF. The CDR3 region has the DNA TGTGCCAGCAGTTTAAGTCCGGGCTCCTACAATGAGCAGTTCTTC.

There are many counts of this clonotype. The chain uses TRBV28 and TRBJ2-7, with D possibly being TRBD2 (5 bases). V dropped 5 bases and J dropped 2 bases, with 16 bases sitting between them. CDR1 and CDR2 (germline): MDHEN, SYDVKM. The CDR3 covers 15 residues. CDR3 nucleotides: TGTGCCAGCAGTGGGGAATGGCTAGCTCCCTACGAGCAGTACTTC. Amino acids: CASSGEWLAPYEQYF.

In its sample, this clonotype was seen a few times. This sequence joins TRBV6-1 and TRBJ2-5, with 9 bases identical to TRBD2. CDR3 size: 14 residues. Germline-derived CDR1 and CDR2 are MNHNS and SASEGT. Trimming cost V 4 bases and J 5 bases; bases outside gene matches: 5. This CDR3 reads CASSVSGSIETQYF. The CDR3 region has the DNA TGTGCCAGCAGTGTTAGCGGGAGCATTGAGACCCAGTACTTC.